The 5 T cell receptor beta chains below come from one sample, sequenced in a study of T cell responses to AZD1222 COVID-19 vaccine. This table comes from immunoSEQ multiplex PCR, and its TCRdb copy is limited to in-frame clones, with some not included. The sample shows roughly 70,000 clones, approximately 80% of them seen only once. This material consisted of peripheral blood, taken 28 days after the second AZD1222 dose. These receptors came from an adult who received the AZD1222 COVID-19 vaccine.

The rearrangement uses TRBV4-3 and TRBJ1-2; TRBD1 might be the D (5 bases). Trimming took off 1 base at V and 4 bases at J, with 13 bases between the two ends. CDR1 LGHNA and CDR2 YSLEER come from the germline V gene. This CDR3 is built from 15 residues. Here the CDR3 reads CASSQVPRATYGYTF. The CDR3 DNA sequence: TGCGCCAGCAGCCAAGTTCCCAGGGCTACCTATGGCTACACCTTC.

The rearrangement joins TRBV18 to TRBJ2-1; the D is unclear. Germline CDR1 is KGHSH and CDR2 is LQKENI. Trimming left V 3 bases short and J 0 bases short, with 9 bases between. CDR3 size: 15 residues. CDR3 nucleotides: TGTGCCAGCTCACCTCAGCCGAGCTCCTACAATGAGCAGTTCTTC. Protein sequence: CASSPQPSSYNEQFF.

V is TRBV5-4 and J is TRBJ2-7; TRBD2 is a possible D gene (5 bases). The V end lost 4 bases, the J end lost 2 bases, and 16 bases lay between the germline ends. Germline CDR1 and CDR2: SGHNT and YYREEE (reference sequence). The CDR3 is 15 amino acids. The CDR3 DNA reads TGTGCCAGCAGCGACCCCGGGGTCGATACCTACGAGCAGTACTTC. Protein product: CASSDPGVDTYEQYF. The variable domain in full, with the rest retrieved from reference TRBV5-4 and TRBJ2-7, is ETGVTQSPTHLIKTRGQQVTLRCSSQSGHNTVSWYQQALGQGPQFIFQYYREEENGRGNFPPRFSGLQFPNYSSELNVNALELDDSALYLCASSDPGVDTYEQYFGPGTRLTVT.

This rearrangement joins TRBV19 to TRBJ1-1; D is uncertain. Germline V gives CDR1 LNHDA, CDR2 SQIVND (reference sequence). The CDR3 covers 11 residues. The V end was cut by 4 bases, the J end by 8 bases, with 8 bases between. CDR3 sequence reads: CASSTRIEAFF. Here the CDR3 DNA reads TGTGCCAGTAGTACACGGATAGAAGCTTTCTTT.

This clone occurred many times. The chain uses TRBV2 and TRBJ2-3; D is perhaps TRBD1 (5 bases). The CDR3 is 12 residues long. CDR1 and CDR2 from the germline V gene are SNHLY and FYNNEI. V was clipped by 6 bases and J by 4 bases, with 8 bases between them. This CDR3 reads CASRGPPDTQYF. As DNA, the CDR3 is TGTGCCAGCAGGGGGCCCCCAGATACGCAGTATTTT. Supplemented by reference TRBV2 and TRBJ2-3, the full variable domain reads EPEVTQTPSHQVTQMGQEVILRCVPISNHLYFYWYRQILGQKVEFLVSFYNNEISEKSEIFDDQFSVERPDGSNFTLKIRSTKLEDSAMYFCASRGPPDTQYFGPGTRLTVL.